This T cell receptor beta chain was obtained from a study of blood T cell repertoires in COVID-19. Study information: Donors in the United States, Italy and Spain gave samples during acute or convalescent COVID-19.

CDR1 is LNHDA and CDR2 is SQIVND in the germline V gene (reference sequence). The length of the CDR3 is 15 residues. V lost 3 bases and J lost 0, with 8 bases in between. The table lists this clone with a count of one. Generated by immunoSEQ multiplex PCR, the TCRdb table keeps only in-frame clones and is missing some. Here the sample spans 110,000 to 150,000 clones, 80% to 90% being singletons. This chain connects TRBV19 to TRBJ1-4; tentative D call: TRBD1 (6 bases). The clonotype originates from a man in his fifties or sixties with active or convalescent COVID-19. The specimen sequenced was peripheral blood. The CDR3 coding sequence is TGTGCCAGTAGTATCCCAGGGGCAACTAATGAAAAACTGTTTTTT. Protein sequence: CASSIPGATNEKLFF.